This TCR beta chain was sequenced in a study of CD8 T cells in ankylosing spondylitis. TCRdb re-analysed the 5' RACE reads in MiXCR, keeping a single row per CDR3 protein. The repertoire has almost 400,000 distinct CDR3 sequences, 20% to 25% of them found once; the top ten carry about 17%. Findings and caveats of the study: Apparently characteristic of ankylosing spondylitis blood was a TCR beta motif (roughly 8 highly homologous variants).

This clonotype was detected many times. Its target is not known. This CDR3 contains 14 residues. Germline lookup yields CDR1 SEHNR and CDR2 FQNEAQ (reference sequence). The J segment lost 4 bases and the V segment lost 1 base, leaving 3 bases of the junction unmatched. The chain employs TRBV7-9 and TRBJ1-2; 7 bases are a match to TRBD1. This sequence originates from a male donor with ankylosing spondylitis. Sequencing was done on a sample of blood, either unsorted or a sorted T cell fraction (not recorded which). The CDR3 loop reads CASSLVGQSYGYTF. CDR3 DNA: TGTGCCAGCAGCTTAGTGGGACAGAGCTATGGCTACACCTTC.